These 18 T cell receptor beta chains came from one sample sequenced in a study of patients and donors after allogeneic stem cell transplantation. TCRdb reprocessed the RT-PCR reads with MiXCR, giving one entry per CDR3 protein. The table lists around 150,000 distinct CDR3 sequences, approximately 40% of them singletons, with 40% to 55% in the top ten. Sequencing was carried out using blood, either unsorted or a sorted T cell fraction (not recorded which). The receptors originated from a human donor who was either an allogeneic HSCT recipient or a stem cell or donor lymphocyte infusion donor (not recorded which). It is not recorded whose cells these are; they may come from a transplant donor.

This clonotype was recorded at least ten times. The CDR3 region is CSVDVGDQPQETQYF. The CDR3 DNA reads as TGCAGCGTTGATGTGGGGGACCAGCCACAAGAGACCCAGTACTTC. The chain recombines TRBV29-1 with TRBJ2-5; D possibly uses TRBD1 or TRBD2 (5 bases each). Germline V gene sequence: CDR1 SQVTM, CDR2 ANQGSEA. Deletions cut 3 bases from V and 2 bases from J, with 16 bases between. This CDR3 contains 15 residues.

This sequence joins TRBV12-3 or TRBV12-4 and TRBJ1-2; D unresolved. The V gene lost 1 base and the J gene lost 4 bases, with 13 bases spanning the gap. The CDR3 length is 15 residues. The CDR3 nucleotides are TGTGCCAGCAGTTTAGGTGAAGCCAGTACCTATGGCTACACCTTC. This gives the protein CASSLGEASTYGYTF.

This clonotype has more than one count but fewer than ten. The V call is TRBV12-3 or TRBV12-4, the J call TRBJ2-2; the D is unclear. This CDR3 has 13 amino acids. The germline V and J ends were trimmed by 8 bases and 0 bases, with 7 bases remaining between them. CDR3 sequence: CASRPANTGELFF. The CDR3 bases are TGTGCCAGCCGCCCTGCGAACACCGGGGAGCTGTTTTTT.

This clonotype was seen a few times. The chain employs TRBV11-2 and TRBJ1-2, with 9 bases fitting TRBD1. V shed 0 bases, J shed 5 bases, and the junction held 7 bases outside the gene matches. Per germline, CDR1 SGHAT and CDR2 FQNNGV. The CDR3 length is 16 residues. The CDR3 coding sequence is TGTGCCAGCAGCTTAGATAGGGGGACAGGGTTTTATGGCTACACCTTC. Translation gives CASSLDRGTGFYGYTF.

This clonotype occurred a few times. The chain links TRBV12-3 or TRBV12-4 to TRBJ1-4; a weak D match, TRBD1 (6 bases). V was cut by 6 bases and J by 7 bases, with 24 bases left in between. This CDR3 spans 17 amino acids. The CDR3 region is CASRSGSAGEVVEKLFF. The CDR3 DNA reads TGTGCCAGCAGATCAGGGTCGGCAGGGGAGGTCGTTGAAAAACTGTTTTTT.

The CDR3: CATEGTDGDTQYF. The CDR3 DNA sequence: TGTGCCACCGAGGGGACGGACGGAGATACGCAGTATTTT. This rearrangement joins TRBV24-1 to TRBJ2-3; tentatively, D is TRBD1 or TRBD2 (5 bases each). The CDR3 totals 13 residues. With 9 bases removed from V and 5 bases from J, the gap between germline ends came to 14 bases. CDR1 and CDR2 from the germline V gene are KGHDR and SFDVKD.

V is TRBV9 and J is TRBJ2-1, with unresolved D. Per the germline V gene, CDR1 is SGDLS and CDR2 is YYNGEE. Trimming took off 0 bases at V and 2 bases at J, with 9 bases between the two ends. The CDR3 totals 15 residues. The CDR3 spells CASSVVSGTYNEQFF. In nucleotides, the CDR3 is TGTGCCAGCAGCGTAGTATCAGGAACCTACAATGAGCAGTTCTTC.

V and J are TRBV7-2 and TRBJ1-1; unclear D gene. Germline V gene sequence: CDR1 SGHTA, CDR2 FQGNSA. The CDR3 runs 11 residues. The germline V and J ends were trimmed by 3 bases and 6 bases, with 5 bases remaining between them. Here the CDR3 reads CASSFAPEAFF. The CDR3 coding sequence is TGTGCCAGCAGCTTTGCCCCTGAAGCTTTCTTT.

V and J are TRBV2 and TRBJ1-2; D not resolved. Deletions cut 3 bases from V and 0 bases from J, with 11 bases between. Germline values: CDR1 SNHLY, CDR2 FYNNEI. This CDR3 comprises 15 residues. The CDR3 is CASSDNNLPNYGYTF. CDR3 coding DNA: TGTGCCAGCAGTGATAATAACCTCCCTAACTATGGCTACACCTTC.

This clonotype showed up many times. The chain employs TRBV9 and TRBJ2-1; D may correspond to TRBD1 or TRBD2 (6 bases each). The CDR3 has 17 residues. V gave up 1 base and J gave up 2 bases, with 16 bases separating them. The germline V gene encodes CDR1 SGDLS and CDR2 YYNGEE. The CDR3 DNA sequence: TGTGCCAGCAGCGTATCAACCACGAGGGGGGCCTACAATGAGCAGTTCTTC. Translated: CASSVSTTRGAYNEQFF. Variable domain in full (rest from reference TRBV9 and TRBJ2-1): DSGVTQTPKHLITATGQRVTLRCSPRSGDLSVYWYQQSLDQGLQFLIQYYNGEERAKGNILERFSAQQFPDLHSELNLSSLELGDSALYFCASSVSTTRGAYNEQFFGPGTRLTVL.

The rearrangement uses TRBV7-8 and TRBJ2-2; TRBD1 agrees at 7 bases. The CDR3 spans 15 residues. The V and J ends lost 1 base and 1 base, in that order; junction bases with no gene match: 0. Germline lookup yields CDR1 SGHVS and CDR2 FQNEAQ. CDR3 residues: CASSLDRGNTGELFF. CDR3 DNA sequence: TGTGCCAGCAGCTTAGACAGGGGGAACACCGGGGAGCTGTTTTTT. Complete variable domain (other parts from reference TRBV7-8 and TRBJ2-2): GAGVSQSPRYKVAKRGQDVALRCDPISGHVSLFWYQQALGQGPEFLTYFQNEAQLDKSGLPSDRFFAERPEGSVSTLKIQRTQQEDSAVYLCASSLDRGNTGELFFGEGSRLTVL.

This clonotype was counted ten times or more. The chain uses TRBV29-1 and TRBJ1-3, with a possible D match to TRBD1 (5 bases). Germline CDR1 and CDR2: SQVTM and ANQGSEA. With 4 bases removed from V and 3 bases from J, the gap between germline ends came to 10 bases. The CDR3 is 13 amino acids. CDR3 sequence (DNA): TGCAGCGTTGGTGACAGTCTTGGAAACACCATATATTTT. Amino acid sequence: CSVGDSLGNTIYF. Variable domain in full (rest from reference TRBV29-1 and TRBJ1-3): SAVISQKPSRDICQRGTSLTIQCQVDSQVTMMFWYRQQPGQSLTLIATANQGSEATYESGFVIDKFPISRPNLTFSTLTVSNMSPEDSSIYLCSVGDSLGNTIYFGEGSWLTVV.

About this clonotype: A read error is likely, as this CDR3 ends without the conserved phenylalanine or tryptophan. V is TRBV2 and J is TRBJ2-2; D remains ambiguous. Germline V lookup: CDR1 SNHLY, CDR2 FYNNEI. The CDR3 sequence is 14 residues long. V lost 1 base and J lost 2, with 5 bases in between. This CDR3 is CASSEERNTGELFL. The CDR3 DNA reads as TGTGCCAGCAGTGAAGAACGCAACACCGGGGAGCTGTTTTTG.

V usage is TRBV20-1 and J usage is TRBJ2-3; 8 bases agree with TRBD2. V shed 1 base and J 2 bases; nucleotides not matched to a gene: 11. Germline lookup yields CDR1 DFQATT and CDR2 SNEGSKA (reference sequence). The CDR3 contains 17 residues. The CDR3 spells CSARGLGERGPTDTQYF. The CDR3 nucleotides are TGCAGTGCTAGAGGCCTCGGGGAGCGGGGGCCCACAGATACGCAGTATTTT.

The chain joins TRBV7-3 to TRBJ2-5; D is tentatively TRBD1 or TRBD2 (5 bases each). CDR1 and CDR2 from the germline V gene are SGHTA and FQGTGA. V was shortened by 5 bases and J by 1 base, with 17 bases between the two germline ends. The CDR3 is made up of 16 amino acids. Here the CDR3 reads CASSTFGRDLQETQYF. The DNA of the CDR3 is TGTGCCAGCAGCACCTTTGGCCGGGACCTCCAAGAGACCCAGTACTTC.

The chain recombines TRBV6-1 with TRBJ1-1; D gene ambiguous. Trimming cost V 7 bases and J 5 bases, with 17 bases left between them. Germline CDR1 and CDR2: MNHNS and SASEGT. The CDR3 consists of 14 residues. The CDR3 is CASTSGSGWTEAFF. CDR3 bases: TGTGCCAGCACCTCCGGCTCCGGGTGGACTGAAGCTTTCTTT.

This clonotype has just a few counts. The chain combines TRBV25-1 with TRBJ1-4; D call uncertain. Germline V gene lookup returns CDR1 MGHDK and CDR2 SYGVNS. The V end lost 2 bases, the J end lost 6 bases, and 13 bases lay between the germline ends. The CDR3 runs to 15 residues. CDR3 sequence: CASSEPLGLYEKLFF. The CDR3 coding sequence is TGTGCCAGCAGTGAACCCCTCGGGCTCTATGAAAAACTGTTTTTT.

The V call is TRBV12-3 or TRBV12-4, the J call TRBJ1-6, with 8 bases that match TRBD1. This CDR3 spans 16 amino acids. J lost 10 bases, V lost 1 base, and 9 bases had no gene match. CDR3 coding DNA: TGTGCCAGCAGTTTAGAGGGCAGGGGGCTGGGATCACCCCTCCACTTT. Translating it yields CASSLEGRGLGSPLHF.